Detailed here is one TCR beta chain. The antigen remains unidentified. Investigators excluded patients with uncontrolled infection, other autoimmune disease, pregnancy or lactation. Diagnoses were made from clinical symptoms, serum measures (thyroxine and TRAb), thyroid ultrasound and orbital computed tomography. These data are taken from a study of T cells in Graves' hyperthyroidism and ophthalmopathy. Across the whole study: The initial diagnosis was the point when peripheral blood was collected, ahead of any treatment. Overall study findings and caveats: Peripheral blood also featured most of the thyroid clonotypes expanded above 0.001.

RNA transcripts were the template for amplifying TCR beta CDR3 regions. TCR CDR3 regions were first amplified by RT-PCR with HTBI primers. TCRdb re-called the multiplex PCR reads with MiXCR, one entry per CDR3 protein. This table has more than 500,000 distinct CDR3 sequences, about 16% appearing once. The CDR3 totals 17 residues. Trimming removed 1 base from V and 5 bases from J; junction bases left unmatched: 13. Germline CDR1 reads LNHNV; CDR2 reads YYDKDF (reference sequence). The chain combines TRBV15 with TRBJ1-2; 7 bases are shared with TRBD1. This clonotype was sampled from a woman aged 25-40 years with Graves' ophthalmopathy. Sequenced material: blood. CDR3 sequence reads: CATSRGAAGTDYYGYTF. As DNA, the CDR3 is TGTGCCACCAGCAGAGGGGCCGCCGGGACAGATTATTATGGCTACACCTTC.